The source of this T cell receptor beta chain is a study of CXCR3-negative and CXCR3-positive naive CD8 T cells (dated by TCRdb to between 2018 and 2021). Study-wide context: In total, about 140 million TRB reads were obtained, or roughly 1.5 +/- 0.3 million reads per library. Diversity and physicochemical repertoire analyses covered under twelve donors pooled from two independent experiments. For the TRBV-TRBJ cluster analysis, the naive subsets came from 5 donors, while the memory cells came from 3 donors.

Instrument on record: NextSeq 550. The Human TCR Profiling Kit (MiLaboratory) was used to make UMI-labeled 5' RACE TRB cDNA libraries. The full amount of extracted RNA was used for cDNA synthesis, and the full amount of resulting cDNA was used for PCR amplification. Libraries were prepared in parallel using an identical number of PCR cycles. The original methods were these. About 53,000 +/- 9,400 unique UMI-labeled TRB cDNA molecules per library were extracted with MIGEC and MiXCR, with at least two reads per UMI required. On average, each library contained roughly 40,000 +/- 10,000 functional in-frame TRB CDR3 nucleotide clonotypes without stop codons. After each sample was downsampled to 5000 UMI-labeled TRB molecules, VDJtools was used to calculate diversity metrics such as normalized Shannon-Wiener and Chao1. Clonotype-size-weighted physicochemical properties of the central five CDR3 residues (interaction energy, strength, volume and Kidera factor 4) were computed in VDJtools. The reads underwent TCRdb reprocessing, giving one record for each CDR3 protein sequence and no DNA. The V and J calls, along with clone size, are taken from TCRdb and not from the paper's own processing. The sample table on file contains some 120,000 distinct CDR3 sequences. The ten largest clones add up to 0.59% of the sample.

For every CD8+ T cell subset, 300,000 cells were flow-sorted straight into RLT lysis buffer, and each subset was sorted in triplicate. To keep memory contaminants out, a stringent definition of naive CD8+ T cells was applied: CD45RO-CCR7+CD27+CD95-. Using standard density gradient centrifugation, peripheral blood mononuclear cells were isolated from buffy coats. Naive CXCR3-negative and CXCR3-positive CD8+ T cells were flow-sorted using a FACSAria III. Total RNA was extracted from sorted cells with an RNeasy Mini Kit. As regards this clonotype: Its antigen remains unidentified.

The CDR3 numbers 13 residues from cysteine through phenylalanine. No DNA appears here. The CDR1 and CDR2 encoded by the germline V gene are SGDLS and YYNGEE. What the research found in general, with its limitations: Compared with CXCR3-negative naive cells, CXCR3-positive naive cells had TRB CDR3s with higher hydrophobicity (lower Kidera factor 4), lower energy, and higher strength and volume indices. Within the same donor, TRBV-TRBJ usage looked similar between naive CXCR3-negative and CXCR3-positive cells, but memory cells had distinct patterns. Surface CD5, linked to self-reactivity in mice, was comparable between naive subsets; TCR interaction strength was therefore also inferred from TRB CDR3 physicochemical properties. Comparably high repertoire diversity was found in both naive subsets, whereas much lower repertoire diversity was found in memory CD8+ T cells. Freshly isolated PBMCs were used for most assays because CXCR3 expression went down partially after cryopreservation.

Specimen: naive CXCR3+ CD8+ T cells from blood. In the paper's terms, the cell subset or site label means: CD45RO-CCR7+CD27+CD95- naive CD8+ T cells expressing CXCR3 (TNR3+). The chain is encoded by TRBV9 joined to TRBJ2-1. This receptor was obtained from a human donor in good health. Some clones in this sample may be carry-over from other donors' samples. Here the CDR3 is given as CASSVAGNNEQFF.